The clone carrying this TCR beta chain appeared once. The antigen is undetermined. The PCR ran on 60 Vbeta and 13 Jbeta primers. The assay was immunoSEQ multiplex PCR, and TCRdb's table has in-frame clones only and misses some. The sample contains 100,000 to 150,000 clones, about four fifths of which appear only once. The source of the sample is a study of cytomegalovirus exposure and HLA in healthy donors. General study findings and limits: Cytomegalovirus status, reportedly, was diagnosed with high specificity and sensitivity by the classifier.

Germline V CDR1 and CDR2: LGHNA, YSLEER. This CDR3 contains 16 residues. The V gene lost 4 bases and the J gene lost 5 bases, with 19 bases spanning the gap. The gene calls are TRBV4-3 and TRBJ2-3; TRBD2 is a possible D gene (6 bases). The specimen sequenced was PBMCs. This TCR derives from a woman aged 55-70 years in good health and CMV-seropositive. The CDR3 here is CASSLRLNGGGDTQYF. CDR3 sequence (DNA): TGCGCCAGCAGCCTTAGGTTGAACGGGGGAGGAGATACGCAGTATTTT.